The sequence of this TCR beta chain was determined in a study of T cell responses to AZD1222 COVID-19 vaccine. The repertoire was sequenced with immunoSEQ multiplex PCR; TCRdb's copy has only in-frame clones and lacks some. Of 98,000 or so clones in the sample, 86% were seen once. The CDR3 consists of 15 residues. The V end lost 5 bases, the J end lost 4 bases, and 17 bases lay between the germline ends. Germline CDR1 is MGHDK and CDR2 is SYGVNS. The V call is TRBV25-1, the J call TRBJ1-1; D not certain. This specimen was peripheral blood, taken on day 0 of AZD1222 vaccination. This sequence originates from an adult in good health. CDR3 in DNA: TGTGCCAGCAGTAGCCGAGACCGGGTCCCCACTGAAGCTTTCTTT. As protein: CASSSRDRVPTEAFF.